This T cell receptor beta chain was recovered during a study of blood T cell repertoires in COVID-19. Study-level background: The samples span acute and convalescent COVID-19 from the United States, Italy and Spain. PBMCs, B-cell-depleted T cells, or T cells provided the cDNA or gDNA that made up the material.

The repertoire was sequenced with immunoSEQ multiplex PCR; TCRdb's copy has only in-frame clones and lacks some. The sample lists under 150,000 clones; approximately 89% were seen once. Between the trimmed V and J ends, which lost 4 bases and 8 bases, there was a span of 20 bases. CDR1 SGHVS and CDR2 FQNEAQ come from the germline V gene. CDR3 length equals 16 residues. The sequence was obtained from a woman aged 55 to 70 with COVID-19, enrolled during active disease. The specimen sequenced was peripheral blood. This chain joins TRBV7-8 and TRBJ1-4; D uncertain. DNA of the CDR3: TGTGCCAGCAGCTCTCTAGGGAGGGAAGCGAGGGAAAAACTGTTTTTT. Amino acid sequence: CASSSLGREAREKLFF.